This entry features one T cell receptor beta chain sequence. Its antigen is not identified. With 1 base removed from V and 4 bases from J, the gap between germline ends came to 7 bases. The CDR3 spans 13 residues. CDR1 is MNHNS and CDR2 is SASEGT in the germline V gene. TCRdb reprocessed the 5' RACE reads with MiXCR, giving one entry per CDR3 protein. The sample lists some 700,000 distinct CDR3 sequences, about 20% occurring once. This sample stems from a study of CD8 T cells in ankylosing spondylitis. Study-wide results and limits: Made up of eight highly homologous variants, a TCR beta motif appeared characteristic of ankylosing spondylitis blood.

The sequence came from a male donor with ankylosing spondylitis. Specimen: blood, either unsorted or a sorted T cell fraction (not recorded which). The V gene is TRBV6-1, the J gene TRBJ2-5; possibly TRBD2 for D (6 bases). CDR3 sequence: CASSEVGGETQYF. In nucleotides, the CDR3 is TGTGCCAGCAGTGAAGTGGGGGGAGAGACCCAGTACTTC.